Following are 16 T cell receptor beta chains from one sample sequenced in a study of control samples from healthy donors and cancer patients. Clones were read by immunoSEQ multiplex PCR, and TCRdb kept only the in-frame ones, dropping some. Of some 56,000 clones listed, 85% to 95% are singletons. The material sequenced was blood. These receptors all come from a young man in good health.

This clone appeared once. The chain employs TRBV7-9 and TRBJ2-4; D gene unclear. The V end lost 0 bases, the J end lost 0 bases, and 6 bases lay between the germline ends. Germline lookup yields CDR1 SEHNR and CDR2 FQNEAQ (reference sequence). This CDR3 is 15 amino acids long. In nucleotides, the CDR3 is TGTGCCAGCAGCTTAGCAACCGTAGCCAAAAACATTCAGTACTTC. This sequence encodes CASSLATVAKNIQYF.

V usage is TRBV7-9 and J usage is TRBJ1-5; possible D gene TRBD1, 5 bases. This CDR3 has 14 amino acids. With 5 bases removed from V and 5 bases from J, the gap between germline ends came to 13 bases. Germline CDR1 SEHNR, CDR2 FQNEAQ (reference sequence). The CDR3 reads CASSEQDLYQPQHF. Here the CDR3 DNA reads TGTGCCAGCAGCGAACAGGACCTCTATCAGCCCCAGCATTTT.

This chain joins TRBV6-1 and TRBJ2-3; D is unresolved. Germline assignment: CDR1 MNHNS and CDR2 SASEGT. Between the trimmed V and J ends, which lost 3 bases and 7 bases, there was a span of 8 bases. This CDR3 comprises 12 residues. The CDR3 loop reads CASSDTTYTQYF. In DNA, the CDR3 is TGTGCCAGCAGTGATACAACCTATACGCAGTATTTT.

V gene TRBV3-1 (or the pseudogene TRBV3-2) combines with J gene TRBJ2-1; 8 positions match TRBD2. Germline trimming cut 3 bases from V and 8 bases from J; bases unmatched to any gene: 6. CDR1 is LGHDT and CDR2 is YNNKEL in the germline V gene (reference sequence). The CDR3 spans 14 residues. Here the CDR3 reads CASSQGLGGYEQFF. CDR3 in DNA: TGTGCCAGCAGCCAGGGACTAGGCGGCTATGAGCAGTTCTTC.

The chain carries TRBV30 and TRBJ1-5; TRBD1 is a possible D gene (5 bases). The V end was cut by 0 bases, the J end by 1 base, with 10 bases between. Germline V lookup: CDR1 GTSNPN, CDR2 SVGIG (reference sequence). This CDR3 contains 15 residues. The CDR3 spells CAWSVDNRSNQPQHF. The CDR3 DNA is TGTGCCTGGAGTGTGGACAATCGGAGCAATCAGCCCCAGCATTTT.

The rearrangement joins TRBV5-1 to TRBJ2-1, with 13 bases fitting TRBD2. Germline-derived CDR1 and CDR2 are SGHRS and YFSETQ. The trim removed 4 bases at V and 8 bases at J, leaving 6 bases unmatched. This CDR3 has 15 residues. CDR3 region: CASSVRTSGSDEQFF. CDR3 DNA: TGCGCCAGCAGCGTTCGGACTAGCGGGAGCGATGAGCAGTTCTTC. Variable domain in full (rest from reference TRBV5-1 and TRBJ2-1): KAGVTQTPRYLIKTRGQQVTLSCSPISGHRSVSWYQQTPGQGLQFLFEYFSETQRNKGNFPGRFSGRQFSNSRSEMNVSTLELGDSALYLCASSVRTSGSDEQFFGPGTRLTVL.

CDR3 DNA: TGCGCCAGCAGCTTGGTGACAGGGGCCTACGAGCAGTACTTC. It specifies CASSLVTGAYEQYF. The V and J genes are TRBV5-1 and TRBJ2-7, with 8 bases matching TRBD1. From germline, CDR1 is SGHRS and CDR2 YFSETQ. The CDR3 extends over 14 amino acids. V dropped 0 bases and J dropped 2; count of bases not matched to a gene: 1.

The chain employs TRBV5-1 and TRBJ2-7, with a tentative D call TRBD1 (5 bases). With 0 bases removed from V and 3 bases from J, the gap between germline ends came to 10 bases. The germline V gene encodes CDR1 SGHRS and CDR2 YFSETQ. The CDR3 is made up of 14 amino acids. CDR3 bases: TGCGCCAGCAGCTTGGACAGGATTAGCTACGAGCAGTACTTC. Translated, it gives CASSLDRISYEQYF. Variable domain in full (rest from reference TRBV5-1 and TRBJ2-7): KAGVTQTPRYLIKTRGQQVTLSCSPISGHRSVSWYQQTPGQGLQFLFEYFSETQRNKGNFPGRFSGRQFSNSRSEMNVSTLELGDSALYLCASSLDRISYEQYFGPGTRLTVT.

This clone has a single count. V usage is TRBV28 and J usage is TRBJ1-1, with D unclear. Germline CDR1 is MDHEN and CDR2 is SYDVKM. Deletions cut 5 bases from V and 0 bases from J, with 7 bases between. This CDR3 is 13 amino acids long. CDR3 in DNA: TGTGCCAGCAGTCCCTACCTGAACACTGAAGCTTTCTTT. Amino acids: CASSPYLNTEAFF.

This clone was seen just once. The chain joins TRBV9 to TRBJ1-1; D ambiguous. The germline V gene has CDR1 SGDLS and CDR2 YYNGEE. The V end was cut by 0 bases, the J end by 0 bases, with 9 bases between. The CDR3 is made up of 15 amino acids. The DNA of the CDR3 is TGTGCCAGCAGCGTAGGGGAAGGCCTGAACACTGAAGCTTTCTTT. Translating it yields CASSVGEGLNTEAFF.

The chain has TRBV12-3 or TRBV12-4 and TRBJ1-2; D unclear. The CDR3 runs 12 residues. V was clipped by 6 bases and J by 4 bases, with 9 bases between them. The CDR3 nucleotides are TGTGCCAGCAGCTCCGGTCCCTATGGCTACACCTTC. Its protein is CASSSGPYGYTF.

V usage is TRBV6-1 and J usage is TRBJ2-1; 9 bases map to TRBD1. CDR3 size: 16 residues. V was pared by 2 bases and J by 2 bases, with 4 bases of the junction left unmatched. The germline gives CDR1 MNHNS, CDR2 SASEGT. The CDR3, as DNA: TGTGCCAGCAGTGAATTCAACAGGGGGCCCTACAATGAGCAGTTCTTC. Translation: CASSEFNRGPYNEQFF.

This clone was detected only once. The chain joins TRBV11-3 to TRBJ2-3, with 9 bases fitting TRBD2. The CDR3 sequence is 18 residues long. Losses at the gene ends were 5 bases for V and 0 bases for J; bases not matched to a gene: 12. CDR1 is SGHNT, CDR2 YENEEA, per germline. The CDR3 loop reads CASSPWLAGTASTDTQYF. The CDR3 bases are TGTGCCAGCAGCCCCTGGCTAGCGGGAACTGCTAGCACAGATACGCAGTATTTT. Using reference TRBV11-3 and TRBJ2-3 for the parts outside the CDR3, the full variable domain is EAGVVQSPRYKIIEKKQPVAFWCNPISGHNTLYWYLQNLGQGPELLIRYENEEAVDDSQLPKDRFSAERLKGVDSTLKIQPAELGDSAVYLCASSPWLAGTASTDTQYFGPGTRLTVL.

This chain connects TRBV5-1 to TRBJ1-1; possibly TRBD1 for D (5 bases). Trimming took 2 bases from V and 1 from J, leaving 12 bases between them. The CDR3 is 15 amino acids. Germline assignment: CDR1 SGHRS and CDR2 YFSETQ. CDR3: CASSFGDSSNTEAFF. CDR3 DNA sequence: TGCGCCAGCAGCTTCGGTGACAGCTCGAACACTGAAGCTTTCTTT.

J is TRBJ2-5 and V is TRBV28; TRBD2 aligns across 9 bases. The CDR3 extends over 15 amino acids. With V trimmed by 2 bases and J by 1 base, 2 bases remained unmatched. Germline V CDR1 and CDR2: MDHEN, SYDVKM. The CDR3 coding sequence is TGTGCCAGCAGTTTAGAGACTAGCGGCCAAGAGACCCAGTACTTC. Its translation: CASSLETSGQETQYF.

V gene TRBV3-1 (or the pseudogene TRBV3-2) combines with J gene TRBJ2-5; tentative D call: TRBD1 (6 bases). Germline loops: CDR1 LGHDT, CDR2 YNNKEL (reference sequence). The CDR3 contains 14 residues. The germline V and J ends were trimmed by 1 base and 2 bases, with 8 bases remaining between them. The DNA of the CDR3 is TGTGCCAGCAGCCAAGGTCAGGGGCAAGAGACCCAGTACTTC. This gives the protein CASSQGQGQETQYF.